These 16 T cell receptor beta chains were all obtained from the same sample, sequenced in a study of blood T cell repertoires in COVID-19. Repertoires were generated with immunoSEQ multiplex PCR, while TCRdb's copy carries only in-frame clones and drops some. The table has about 240,000 clones, around 83% seen once. The source material was peripheral blood. These receptors came from a woman aged 80 or over with acute or convalescent COVID-19.

The CDR3 region is CASGLSGKTDANTGELFF. The CDR3 coding sequence is TGTGCTAGTGGTTTGTCGGGTAAGACAGACGCGAACACCGGGGAGCTGTTTTTT. J is TRBJ2-2 and V is TRBV12-5; D is possibly TRBD1 (5 bases). Germline loops: CDR1 LGHNT, CDR2 FRNRAP. The V end lost 2 bases, the J end lost 0 bases, and 16 bases lay between the germline ends. CDR3 length: 18 amino acids.

A few counts support this clone. V and J are TRBV10-3 and TRBJ1-3; a possible D gene is TRBD1 (6 bases). CDR3 size: 16 residues. The V and J ends lost 4 bases and 0 bases respectively, with 13 bases between them. CDR1 ENHRY and CDR2 SYGVKD come from the germline V gene. As DNA, the CDR3 is TGTGCCATCAGTGGGAGGGGGGGCCGCTCTGGAAACACCATATATTTT. Translated: CAISGRGGRSGNTIYF.

The V call is TRBV6-1, the J call TRBJ1-6; no reliable D call. Germline V gene lookup returns CDR1 MNHNS and CDR2 SASEGT. The length of the CDR3 is 14 residues. V lost 2 bases to trimming and J lost 6 bases, with 8 bases between them. CDR3: CASSEQRANSPLHF. CDR3 DNA: TGTGCCAGCAGTGAACAGAGGGCTAATTCACCCCTCCACTTT.

In the case of this clone: Different DNA sequences within this sample yield the same CDR3. V gene TRBV5-1 combines with J gene TRBJ2-7, with TRBD1 matching 9 bases. In germline, CDR1 is SGHRS, CDR2 YFSETQ. V gave up 4 bases and J gave up 2 bases; unmatched junction bases: 4. The CDR3 spans 14 residues. The CDR3 DNA reads TGCGCCAGCAGCGCCGGGACAGGGCCCTACGAGCAGTACTTC. This encodes CASSAGTGPYEQYF.

The chain carries TRBV30 and TRBJ1-6, with D maybe TRBD1 (5 bases). Trimming took 1 base from V and 7 from J, leaving 8 bases between them. The germline gives CDR1 GTSNPN, CDR2 SVGIG (reference sequence). The CDR3 is made up of 13 amino acids. CDR3 amino acids: CAWSGRGNSPLHF. CDR3 DNA sequence: TGTGCCTGGAGTGGTCGGGGGAATTCACCCCTCCACTTT.

This chain joins TRBV30 and TRBJ1-2; D gene unclear. Germline V gene sequence: CDR1 GTSNPN, CDR2 SVGIG (reference sequence). There are 12 residues in the CDR3. Trimming left V 3 bases short and J 7 bases short, with 12 bases between. CDR3 sequence (DNA): TGTGCCTGGAGAGACTCCCCGGCTGGCTACACCTTC. Its protein is CAWRDSPAGYTF.

This chain connects TRBV3-1 (or the pseudogene TRBV3-2) to TRBJ2-7, with D perhaps matching TRBD1 (6 bases). Trimming took 1 base from V and 0 from J, leaving 13 bases between them. The germline CDR1 and CDR2 sequences are LGHDT and YNNKEL (reference sequence). CDR3 length equals 16 residues. The CDR3 sequence is CASSQVPGQYSYEQYF. The CDR3 DNA reads as TGTGCCAGCAGCCAAGTTCCCGGACAGTACTCCTACGAGCAGTACTTC.

The V and J genes are TRBV29-1 and TRBJ1-1; TRBD1 agrees at 9 bases. Trimming removed 7 bases from V and 8 bases from J; junction bases left unmatched: 8. Germline assignment: CDR1 SQVTM and CDR2 ANQGSEA. The CDR3 is 12 residues long. The CDR3 DNA follows: TGCAGCGGGGGACAGGGTGGGGGCGAAGCTTTCTTT. Protein product: CSGGQGGGEAFF. Full variable domain (rest looked up from reference TRBV29-1 and TRBJ1-1): SAVISQKPSRDICQRGTSLTIQCQVDSQVTMMFWYRQQPGQSLTLIATANQGSEATYESGFVIDKFPISRPNLTFSTLTVSNMSPEDSSIYLCSGGQGGGEAFFGQGTRLTVV.

V usage is TRBV18 and J usage is TRBJ2-2; D not certain. V gave up 2 bases and J gave up 6 bases, with 10 bases separating them. This CDR3 has 14 residues. CDR1 is KGHSH, CDR2 LQKENI, per germline. The CDR3: CASSPEVLAGELFF. As DNA, the CDR3 is TGTGCCAGCTCACCAGAAGTACTCGCCGGGGAGCTGTTTTTT.

The chain employs TRBV6-4 and TRBJ1-6; D is undetermined. CDR1 and CDR2 from the germline V gene are MRHNA and SNTAGT. This CDR3 spans 13 amino acids. V gave up 4 bases and J gave up 7 bases, with 8 bases separating them. As DNA, the CDR3 is TGTGCCAGCAGTGTATCCGTGAATTCACCCCTCCACTTT. Protein product: CASSVSVNSPLHF.

This clone turned up a few times. The chain recombines TRBV2 with TRBJ1-1; D unclear. Deletions cut 1 base from V and 7 bases from J, with 16 bases between. CDR1 is SNHLY, CDR2 FYNNEI, per germline. This CDR3 spans 15 amino acids. CDR3 sequence: CASSEGFGRRNEAFF. The CDR3 DNA is TGTGCCAGCAGTGAAGGTTTTGGCAGAAGAAATGAAGCTTTCTTT.

This sequence joins TRBV6-1 and TRBJ1-5; 8 bases line up with TRBD1. This CDR3 contains 15 residues. J gave up 7 bases and V 0 bases, and 5 bases lay outside the gene matches. In germline, CDR1 is MNHNS, CDR2 SASEGT. DNA for the CDR3: TGTGCCAGCAGTGAAGCGAGGACAGGGAGGCAGCCCCAGCATTTT. Residues: CASSEARTGRQPQHF.

V and J are TRBV7-9 and TRBJ2-2; 7 bases are shared with TRBD1. Germline CDR1 and CDR2: SEHNR and FQNEAQ (reference sequence). The CDR3 has 16 amino acids. The V and J ends lost 5 bases and 5 bases, in that order; junction bases with no gene match: 11. The DNA of the CDR3 is TGTGCCAGCAGCCCTACGGCAGGGGGACAAACCGGGGAGCTGTTTTTT. It specifies CASSPTAGGQTGELFF.

The chain is built from TRBV3-1 (or the pseudogene TRBV3-2) and TRBJ1-4, with D unclear. The CDR3 consists of 15 residues. Per germline, CDR1 LGHDT and CDR2 YNNKEL (reference sequence). Trimming pared 4 bases from V and 4 bases from J, leaving 13 bases between. CDR3 sequence (DNA): TGTGCCAGCAGCCTTTCCGTCGGACTTAATGAAAAACTGTTTTTT. Protein sequence: CASSLSVGLNEKLFF.

The chain carries TRBV5-1 and TRBJ2-7; D is ambiguous. The CDR3 consists of 14 residues. Germline V gene sequence: CDR1 SGHRS, CDR2 YFSETQ. Trimming left V 0 bases short and J 6 bases short, with 13 bases between. The CDR3 DNA sequence: TGCGCCAGCAGCTTGGGTATAGAAAACAGCGAGCAGTACTTC. Translation gives CASSLGIENSEQYF.

The gene calls are TRBV10-3 and TRBJ2-7; 9 bases fit TRBD1. This CDR3 is 15 amino acids long. With 6 bases clipped from V and 0 bases from J, the junction kept 6 bases outside the gene matches. The germline gives CDR1 ENHRY, CDR2 SYGVKD. The CDR3 loop is CAIRRTGDSSYEQYF. For the CDR3, the DNA is TGTGCCATCAGGAGGACAGGGGACAGCTCCTACGAGCAGTACTTC.